This T cell receptor beta chain was profiled in a study of blood T cell repertoires in COVID-19. Overall study context: The United States, Italy and Spain provided the acute and convalescent COVID-19 samples. The analysed material was cDNA or gDNA that came from T cells, B-cell-depleted T cells, or PBMCs.

With V trimmed by 4 bases and J by 9 bases, 15 bases remained unmatched. Germline V CDR1 and CDR2: SGHVS, FQNEAQ. The CDR3 sequence is 17 residues long. Methods used by the authors: Scientists estimated how many nucleated cells there were by amplifying reference gene primers. Method: immunoSEQ multiplex PCR; TCRdb's copy keeps in-frame clones and lacks some. The D gene and trimming were derived from the DNA, and the V and J assignments and clone size from that table. The repertoire holds 45,000 to 55,000 clones, with roughly 80% as singletons. The clonotype originates from a man in his forties or fifties with acute or convalescent COVID-19. The rearrangement uses TRBV7-8 and TRBJ1-5; 10 nucleotides align to TRBD1. Sequenced material: peripheral blood. As DNA, the CDR3 is TGTGCCAGCAGCTCGCCGACAGGGGGCTATCAGAATAGGCCCCAGCATTTT. Its protein product is CASSSPTGGYQNRPQHF.